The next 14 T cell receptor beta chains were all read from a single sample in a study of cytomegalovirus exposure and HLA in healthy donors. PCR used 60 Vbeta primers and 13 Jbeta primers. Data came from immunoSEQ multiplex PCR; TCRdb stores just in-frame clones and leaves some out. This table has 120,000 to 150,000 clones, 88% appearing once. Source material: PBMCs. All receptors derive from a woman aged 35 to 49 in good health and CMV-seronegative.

The CDR3 sequence is CASSEYGLTFTDTQYF. In DNA form, the CDR3 reads TGTGCCAGCAGTGAGTATGGGCTCACCTTCACAGATACGCAGTATTTT. The chain uses TRBV6-1 and TRBJ2-3; D unresolved. CDR3 length: 16 amino acids. V was trimmed by 3 bases and J by 2 bases, leaving 15 bases between them. From germline, CDR1 is MNHNS and CDR2 SASEGT.

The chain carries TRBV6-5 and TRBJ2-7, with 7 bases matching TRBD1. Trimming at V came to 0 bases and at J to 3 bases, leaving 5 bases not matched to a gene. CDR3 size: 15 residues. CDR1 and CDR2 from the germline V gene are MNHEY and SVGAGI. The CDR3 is CASSYSRGGVYEQYF. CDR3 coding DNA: TGTGCCAGCAGTTACTCGAGAGGGGGCGTCTACGAGCAGTACTTC.

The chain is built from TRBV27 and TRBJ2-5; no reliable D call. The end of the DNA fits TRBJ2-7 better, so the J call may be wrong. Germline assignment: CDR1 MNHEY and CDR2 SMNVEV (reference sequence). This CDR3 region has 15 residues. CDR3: CASSLTRSGSYEQYF. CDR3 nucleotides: TGTGCCAGCAGCCTGACAAGATCCGGATCCTACGAGCAGTACTTC.

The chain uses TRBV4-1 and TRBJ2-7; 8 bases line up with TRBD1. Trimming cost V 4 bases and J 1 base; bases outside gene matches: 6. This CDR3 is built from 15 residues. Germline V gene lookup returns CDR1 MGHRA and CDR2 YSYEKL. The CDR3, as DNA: TGCGCCAGCAGCCTGTGGACAGGGCAATCCTACGAGCAGTACTTC. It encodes CASSLWTGQSYEQYF.

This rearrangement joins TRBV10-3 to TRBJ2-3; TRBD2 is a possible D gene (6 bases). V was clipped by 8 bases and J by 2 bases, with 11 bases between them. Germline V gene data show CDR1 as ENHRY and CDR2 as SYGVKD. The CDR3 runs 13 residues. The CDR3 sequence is CAICREDTDTQYF. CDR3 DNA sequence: TGTGCCATCTGTAGGGAGGACACAGATACGCAGTATTTT.

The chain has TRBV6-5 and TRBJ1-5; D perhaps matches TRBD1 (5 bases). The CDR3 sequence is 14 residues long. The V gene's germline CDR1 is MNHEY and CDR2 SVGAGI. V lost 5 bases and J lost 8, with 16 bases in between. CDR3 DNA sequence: TGTGCCAGCAGTGCCCAGGGTGTCGAGGAGCCCCAGCATTTT. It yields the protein CASSAQGVEEPQHF.

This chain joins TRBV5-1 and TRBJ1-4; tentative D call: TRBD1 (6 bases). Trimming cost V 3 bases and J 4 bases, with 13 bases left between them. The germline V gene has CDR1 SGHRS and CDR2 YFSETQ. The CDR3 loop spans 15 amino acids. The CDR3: CASSWGPEVNEKLFF. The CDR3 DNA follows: TGCGCCAGCAGCTGGGGGCCAGAGGTTAATGAAAAACTGTTTTTT.

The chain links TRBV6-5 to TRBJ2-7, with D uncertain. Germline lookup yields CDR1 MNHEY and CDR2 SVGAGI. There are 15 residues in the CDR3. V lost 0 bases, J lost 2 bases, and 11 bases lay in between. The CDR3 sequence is CASSYSMEYAYEQYF. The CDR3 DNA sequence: TGTGCCAGCAGTTACTCAATGGAGTACGCCTACGAGCAGTACTTC.

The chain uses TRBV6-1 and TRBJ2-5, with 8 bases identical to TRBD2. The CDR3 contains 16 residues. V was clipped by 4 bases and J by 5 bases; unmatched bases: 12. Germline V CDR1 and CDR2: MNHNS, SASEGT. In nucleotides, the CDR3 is TGTGCCAGCAGTGGAACAACTAGCGGCTGGGACGAGACCCAGTACTTC. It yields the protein CASSGTTSGWDETQYF.

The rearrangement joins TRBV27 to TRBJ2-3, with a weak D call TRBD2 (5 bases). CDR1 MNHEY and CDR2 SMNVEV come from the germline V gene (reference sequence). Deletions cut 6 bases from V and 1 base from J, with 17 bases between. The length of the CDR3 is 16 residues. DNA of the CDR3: TGTGCCAGCAGCCTCTATGGGCCCGGGGGCACAGATACGCAGTATTTT. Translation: CASSLYGPGGTDTQYF.

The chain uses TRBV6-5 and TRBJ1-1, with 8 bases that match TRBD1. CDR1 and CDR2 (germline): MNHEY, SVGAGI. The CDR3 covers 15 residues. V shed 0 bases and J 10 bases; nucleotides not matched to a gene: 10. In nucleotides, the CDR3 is TGTGCCAGCAGTTACTCGCCAGGGGGCGCGATGGGAGCTTTCTTT. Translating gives CASSYSPGGAMGAFF.

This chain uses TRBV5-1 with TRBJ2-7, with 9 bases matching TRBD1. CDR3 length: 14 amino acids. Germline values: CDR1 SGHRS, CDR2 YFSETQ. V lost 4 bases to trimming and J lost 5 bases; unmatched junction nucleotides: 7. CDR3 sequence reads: CASSPGTGYDEQYF. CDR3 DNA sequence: TGCGCCAGCAGCCCCGGGACAGGGTACGACGAGCAGTACTTC.

For the CDR3, the DNA is TGTGCCAGCAGCTTTCCAGGCAGGGGGCGAGAGACCCAGTACTTC. As protein: CASSFPGRGRETQYF. This chain uses TRBV5-4 with TRBJ2-5; 8 nucleotides agree with TRBD1. This CDR3 has 15 residues. The germline CDR1 and CDR2 sequences are SGHNT and YYREEE (reference sequence). The J segment lost 4 bases and the V segment lost 2 bases, leaving 7 bases of the junction unmatched.

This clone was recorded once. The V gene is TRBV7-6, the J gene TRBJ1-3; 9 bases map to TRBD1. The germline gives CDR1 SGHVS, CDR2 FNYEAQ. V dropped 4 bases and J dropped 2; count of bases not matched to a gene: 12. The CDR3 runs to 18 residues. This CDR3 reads CASSSTPSGTGTGNTIYF. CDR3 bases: TGTGCCAGCAGCTCAACCCCTTCCGGGACAGGGACTGGAAACACCATATATTTT.